This TCR beta chain came from a study of CD8+ T cells in alopecia areata. Study summary: The study gave treated patients oral tofacitinib at 5 to 10 mg twice daily. Tofacitinib ran for 6 to 18 months before 6 months off drug. Overall study findings and caveats: Sequenced scalp T cells also include alphabeta T cells resident in normal skin. It was lesional scalp, especially alopecia totalis/universalis, that showed higher clonality than normal scalp.

V was trimmed by 2 bases and J by 3 bases, leaving 11 bases between them. Germline CDR1 and CDR2: SNHLY and FYNNEI. This CDR3 has 15 amino acids. cDNA prepared by RNA extraction and subsequent reverse transcription served as the template for sequencing. Only in-frame clones appear in the TCRdb table, and some are missing; sequencing was by immunoSEQ multiplex PCR. The table lists fewer than 200,000 clones, 50% to 60% of them singletons. This clone was recorded once. Its antigen is unidentified. The sequence derives from a human donor with alopecia areata. The gene calls are TRBV2 and TRBJ1-5, with a possible D match to TRBD1 (5 bases). The sample here was CD4+ T cells sorted from blood, taken at week 0. CDR3 region: CASSEQGGLNQPQHF. The CDR3 DNA sequence: TGTGCCAGCAGTGAACAGGGCGGCCTCAATCAGCCCCAGCATTTT.